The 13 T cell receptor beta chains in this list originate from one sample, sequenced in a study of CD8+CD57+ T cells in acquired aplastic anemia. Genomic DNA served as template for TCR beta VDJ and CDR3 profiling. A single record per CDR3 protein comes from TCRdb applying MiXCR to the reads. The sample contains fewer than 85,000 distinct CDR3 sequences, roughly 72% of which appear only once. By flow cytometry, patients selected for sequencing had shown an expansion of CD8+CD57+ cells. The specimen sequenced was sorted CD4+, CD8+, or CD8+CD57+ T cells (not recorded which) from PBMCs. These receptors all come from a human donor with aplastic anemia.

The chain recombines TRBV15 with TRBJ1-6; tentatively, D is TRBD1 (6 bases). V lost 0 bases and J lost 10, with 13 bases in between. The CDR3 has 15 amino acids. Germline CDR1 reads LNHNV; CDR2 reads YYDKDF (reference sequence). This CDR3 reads CATSRDGAGESPLHF. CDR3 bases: TGTGCCACCAGCAGAGATGGGGCAGGGGAATCACCCCTCCACTTT.

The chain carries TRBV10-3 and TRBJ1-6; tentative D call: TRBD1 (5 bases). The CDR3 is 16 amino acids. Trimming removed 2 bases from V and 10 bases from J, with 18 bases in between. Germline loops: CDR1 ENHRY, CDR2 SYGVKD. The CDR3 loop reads CAISEGVGAGWSPLHF. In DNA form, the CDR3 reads TGTGCCATCAGTGAGGGGGTCGGGGCAGGGTGGTCACCCCTCCACTTT.

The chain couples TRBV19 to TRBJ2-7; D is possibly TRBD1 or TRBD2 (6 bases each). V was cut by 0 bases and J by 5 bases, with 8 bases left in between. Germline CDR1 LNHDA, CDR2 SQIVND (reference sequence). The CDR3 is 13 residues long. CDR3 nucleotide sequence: TGTGCCAGTAGTATAGAGGGGGGCAACGAGCAGTACTTC. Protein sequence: CASSIEGGNEQYF. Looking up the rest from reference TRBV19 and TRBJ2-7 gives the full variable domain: DGGITQSPKYLFRKEGQNVTLSCEQNLNHDAMYWYRQDPGQGLRLIYYSQIVNDFQKGDIAEGYSVSREKKESFPLTVTSAQKNPTAFYLCASSIEGGNEQYFGPGTRLTVT.

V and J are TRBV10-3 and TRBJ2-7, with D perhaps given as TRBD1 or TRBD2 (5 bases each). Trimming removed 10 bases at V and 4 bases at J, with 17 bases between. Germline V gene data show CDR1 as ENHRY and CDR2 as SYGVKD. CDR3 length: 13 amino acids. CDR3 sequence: CATGLGGEYEQYF. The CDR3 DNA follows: TGTGCCACGGGGCTTGGGGGAGAATACGAGCAGTACTTC.

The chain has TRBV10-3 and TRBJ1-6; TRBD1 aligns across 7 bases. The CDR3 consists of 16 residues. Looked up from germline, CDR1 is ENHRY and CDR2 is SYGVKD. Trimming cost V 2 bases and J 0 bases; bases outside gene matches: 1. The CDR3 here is CAISERTGSYNSPLHF. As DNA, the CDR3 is TGTGCCATCAGTGAGAGGACAGGCTCCTATAATTCACCCCTCCACTTT.

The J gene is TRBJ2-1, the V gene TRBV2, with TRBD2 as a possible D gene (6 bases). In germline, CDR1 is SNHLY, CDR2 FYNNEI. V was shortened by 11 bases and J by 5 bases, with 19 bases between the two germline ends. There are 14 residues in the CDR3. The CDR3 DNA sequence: TGTGCCCTGACCCCGGGACTTTCCAACAATGAGCAGTTCTTC. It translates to CALTPGLSNNEQFF.

As DNA, the CDR3 is TGTGCCAGCAGCCTCCCACAGGGCTGGGCTGAAGCTTTCTTT. Its translation: CASSLPQGWAEAFF. V is TRBV7-9 and J is TRBJ1-1, with a weak D call TRBD1 (6 bases). The germline gives CDR1 SEHNR, CDR2 FQNEAQ (reference sequence). The CDR3 length is 14 residues. V lost 5 bases, J lost 6 bases, and 16 bases lay in between.

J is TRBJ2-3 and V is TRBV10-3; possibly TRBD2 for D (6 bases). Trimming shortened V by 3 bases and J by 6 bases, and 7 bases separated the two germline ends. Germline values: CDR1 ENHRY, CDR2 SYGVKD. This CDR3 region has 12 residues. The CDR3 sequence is CAISERGDTQYF. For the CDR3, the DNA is TGTGCCATCAGTGAACGGGGGGATACGCAGTATTTT.

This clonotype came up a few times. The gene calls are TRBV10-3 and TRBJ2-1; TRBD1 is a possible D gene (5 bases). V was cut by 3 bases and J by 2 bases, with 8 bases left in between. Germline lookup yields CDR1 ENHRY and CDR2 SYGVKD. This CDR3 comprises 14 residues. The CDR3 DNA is TGTGCCATCAGTGACGCAGGGACCTACAATGAGCAGTTCTTC. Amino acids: CAISDAGTYNEQFF.

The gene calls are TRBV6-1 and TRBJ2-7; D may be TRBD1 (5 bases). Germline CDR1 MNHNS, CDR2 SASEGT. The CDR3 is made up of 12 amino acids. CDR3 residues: CASTGHDYEQYF. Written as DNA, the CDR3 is TGTGCAAGTACTGGACATGACTACGAGCAGTACTTC.

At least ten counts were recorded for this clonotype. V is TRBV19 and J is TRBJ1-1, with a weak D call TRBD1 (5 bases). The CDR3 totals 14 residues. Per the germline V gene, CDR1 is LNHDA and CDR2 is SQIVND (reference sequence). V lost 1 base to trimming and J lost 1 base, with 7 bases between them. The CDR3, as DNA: TGTGCCAGTAGTATAGGCCAGGGGAACACTGAAGCTTTCTTT. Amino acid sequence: CASSIGQGNTEAFF. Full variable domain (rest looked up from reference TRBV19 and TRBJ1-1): DGGITQSPKYLFRKEGQNVTLSCEQNLNHDAMYWYRQDPGQGLRLIYYSQIVNDFQKGDIAEGYSVSREKKESFPLTVTSAQKNPTAFYLCASSIGQGNTEAFFGQGTRLTVV.

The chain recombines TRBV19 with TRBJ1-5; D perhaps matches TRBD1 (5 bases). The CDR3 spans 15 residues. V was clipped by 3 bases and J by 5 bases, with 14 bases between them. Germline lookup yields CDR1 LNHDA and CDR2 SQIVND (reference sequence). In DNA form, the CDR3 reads TGTGCCAGTAGTATTTCTTGGGTCAGGGATCAGCCCCAGCATTTT. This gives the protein CASSISWVRDQPQHF.

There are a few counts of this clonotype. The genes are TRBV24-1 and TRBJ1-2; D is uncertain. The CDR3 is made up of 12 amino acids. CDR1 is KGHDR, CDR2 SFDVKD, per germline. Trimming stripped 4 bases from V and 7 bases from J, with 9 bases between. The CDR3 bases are TGTGCCACCAGTGAACCGCATCCTGGCTACACCTTC. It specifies CATSEPHPGYTF.